Listed below are T cell receptor beta chains from one sample, sequenced in a study of blood T cells in healthy people across ages. TCRdb reanalysed the 5' RACE reads using MiXCR and keeps one entry per CDR3 protein. The data contain more than 650,000 distinct CDR3 sequences, 20% to 25% of them seen just once; the ten biggest clones take up 20% to 25%. Sequencing was carried out using blood. The receptors shown here come from a man aged 65 to 85 in good health. The CDR3 runs from the conserved cysteine through the conserved F or W. The D gene is left open where the match is weak. Clone size is not always given. Where it is, it says once, few, many or a class for expanded clones.

clone_size	v_call	d_call	j_call	cdr3_nt	cdr3_aa
NA	TRBV6-5	NA	TRBJ2-2	TGTGCCAGCAGTTACTCTGGGACACCAAGTAGCACCGGGGAGCTGTTTTTT	CASSYSGTPSSTGELFF
NA	TRBV7-2	NA	TRBJ2-7	TGTGCCAGCAGCTTAGATACAGATGTCGCCGAGCAGTACTTC	CASSLDTDVAEQYF
NA	TRBV6-1	TRBD1	TRBJ1-2	TGTGCCAGCAGTGACCGGGACAGGGGCCGCTCTAACTATGGCTACACCTTC	CASSDRDRGRSNYGYTF
NA	TRBV4-3	TRBD2	TRBJ2-1	TGCGCCAGCAGCCAGGTAGCGGGAGAGGGCAATGAGCAGTTCTTC	CASSQVAGEGNEQFF
NA	TRBV6-6	NA	TRBJ2-7	TGTGCCAGCAGTTACTCGATCGAAAGGGGAAGCTCCTACGAGCAGTACTTC	CASSYSIERGSSYEQYF
NA	TRBV20-1	NA	TRBJ2-5	TGCAGTGCCTCCCTGACTAGGAGGGAGACCCAGTACTTC	CSASLTRRETQYF
few	TRBV5-1	NA	TRBJ1-4	TGCGCCAGCAGCCCGGCCGGGGCAACTAATGAAAAACTGTTTTTT	CASSPAGATNEKLFF
few	TRBV18	TRBD2	TRBJ2-7	TGTGCCAGCTCACCAAGACTAGCGGACGAGCAGTACTTC	CASSPRLADEQYF
NA	TRBV7-6	TRBD1	TRBJ2-3	TGTGCCAGCAGCTCGCTGCAGGGGGTCGATACGCAGTATTTT	CASSSLQGVDTQYF
NA	TRBV7-9	TRBD1	TRBJ1-4	TGTGCCAGCAGCTCTGACAGGGGGCGAGGTGAAAAACTGTTTTTT	CASSSDRGRGEKLFF
NA	TRBV10-3	NA	TRBJ2-6	TGTGCCATCAGTGATACGAGTGCTGGGGCCAACGTCCCGACTTTC	CAISDTSAGANVPTF
many	TRBV24-1	NA	TRBJ2-2	TGTGCCACCAGTGAAACTCAACAGGGCGGGGAGCTGTTTTTT	CATSETQQGGELFF
NA	TRBV29-1	TRBD2	TRBJ2-5	TGCAGCGTTGACCGGGAGGTAACAAAGACCCAGTACTTC	CSVDREVTKTQYF
NA	TRBV12-3/TRBV12-4	NA	TRBJ2-3	TGTGCCAGCAGTTGGTGGCAGGGCACAGATACGCAGTATTTT	CASSWWQGTDTQYF
NA	TRBV6-2/TRBV6-3	TRBD2	TRBJ2-1	TGTGCCATCCTGGGTAGCGGGGGAGGAAATGAGCAGTTCTTC	CAILGSGGGNEQFF
NA	TRBV6-6	NA	TRBJ1-2	TGTGCCAGCAGTTACTCGTCCGACGTACTCTATGGCTACACCTTC	CASSYSSDVLYGYTF
many	TRBV3-1	TRBD2	TRBJ2-3	TGTGCCAGCAGCCAACGACTAGCGGGGAGCACAGATACGCAGTATTTT	CASSQRLAGSTDTQYF
few	TRBV4-3	NA	TRBJ2-1	TGCGCCAGCAGGGGGGATAGGAATGAGCAGTTCTTC	CASRGDRNEQFF
NA	TRBV4-1	NA	TRBJ2-6	TGCGCCAGCAGCCAAGATCTAGGGGGCTCTGGGGCCAACGTCCTGACTTTC	CASSQDLGGSGANVLTF
few	TRBV20-1	NA	TRBJ1-3	TGCAGTGCTAGAGTAGGGCAGGGAAGTAGAAACACTATATATTTT	CSARVGQGSRNTIYF
NA	TRBV12-3/TRBV12-4	NA	TRBJ2-7	TGTGCCAGCAGTTTAGATTCAGGCCCGCCGAAGGTAGAGCAGTACTTC	CASSLDSGPPKVEQYF
NA	TRBV10-3	NA	TRBJ2-7	TGTGCCATCAGTGAGTCTCCGGACCGCTACGAGCAGTACTTC	CAISESPDRYEQYF
few	TRBV5-1	TRBD1	TRBJ1-1	TGCGCCAGCAGCTCCCTACAGGGGGCCGACACTGAAGCTTTCTTT	CASSSLQGADTEAFF
few	TRBV14	TRBD1	TRBJ1-2	TGTGCCAGCAGCCAAAACAGGGGGCTCTATGGCTACACCTTC	CASSQNRGLYGYTF
NA	TRBV20-1	NA	TRBJ2-1	TGCAGTGCTAGAAGGTGGGGCTCCGGCAATGAGCAGTTCTTC	CSARRWGSGNEQFF
NA	TRBV7-2	TRBD1	TRBJ1-1	TGTGCCAGCAGCCTGGACAGGGGAAGGGCTTTCTTT	CASSLDRGRAFF
NA	TRBV11-3	TRBD1	TRBJ2-3	TGTGCCAGCAGCATGGGACAGGGAGGCACAGATACGCAGTATTTT	CASSMGQGGTDTQYF
few	TRBV21-1	NA	TRBJ2-3	TGTGCCAGCAGCAAACCGAGACAGGGGGCGCAAGATACGCAGTATTTT	CASSKPRQGAQDTQYF
NA	TRBV28	NA	TRBJ2-7	TGTGCCAGCAGTGAACCTCACGGTGAGCAGTACTTC	CASSEPHGEQYF
NA	TRBV20-1	NA	TRBJ2-1	TGCAGTGCTCCCCTCAGCCAACACAATGAGCAGTTCTTC	CSAPLSQHNEQFF
NA	TRBV28	TRBD2	TRBJ2-1	TGTGCCAGCAGGGGACTAGCGGGCCTTTCCTCCTACAATGAGCAGTTCTTC	CASRGLAGLSSYNEQFF
few	TRBV7-2	NA	TRBJ2-7	TGTGCCAGCGGAAACTACGAGCAGTACTTC	CASGNYEQYF